This T cell receptor (beta chain) is drawn from a study of T cell responses to AZD1222 COVID-19 vaccine. General study findings and limits: Spike-specific TCR depth and breadth grew after two AZD1222 doses.

Data came from immunoSEQ multiplex PCR; TCRdb stores just in-frame clones and leaves some out. This table has around 66,000 clones, roughly 91% appearing once. Comment on this clone: The antigen is not known.

Trimming pared 2 bases from V and 2 bases from J, leaving 15 bases between. This CDR3 has 16 amino acids. Germline lookup yields CDR1 MDHEN and CDR2 SYDVKM. This chain links TRBV28 with TRBJ2-5; D uncertain. The sequence derives from an adult who received the MenACWY meningococcal vaccine as a control. Specimen: peripheral blood, collected 28 days after the second dose of the MenACWY control vaccine. The CDR3 DNA is TGTGCCAGCAGTTTAGACTTTGCTGGCGTTCAAGAGACCCAGTACTTC. Its protein is CASSLDFAGVQETQYF.